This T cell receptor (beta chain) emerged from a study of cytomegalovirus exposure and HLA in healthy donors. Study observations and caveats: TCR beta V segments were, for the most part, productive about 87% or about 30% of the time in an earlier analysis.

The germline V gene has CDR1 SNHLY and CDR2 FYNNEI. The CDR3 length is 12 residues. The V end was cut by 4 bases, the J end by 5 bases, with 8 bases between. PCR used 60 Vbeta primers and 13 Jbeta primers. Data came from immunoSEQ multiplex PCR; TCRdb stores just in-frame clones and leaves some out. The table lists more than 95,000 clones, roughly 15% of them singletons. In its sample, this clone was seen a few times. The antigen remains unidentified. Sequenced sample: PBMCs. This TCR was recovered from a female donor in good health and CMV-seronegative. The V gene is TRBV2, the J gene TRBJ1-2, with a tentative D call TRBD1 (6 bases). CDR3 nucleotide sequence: TGTGCCAGCAGTGCAGGGGTTTATGGCTACACCTTC. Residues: CASSAGVYGYTF.